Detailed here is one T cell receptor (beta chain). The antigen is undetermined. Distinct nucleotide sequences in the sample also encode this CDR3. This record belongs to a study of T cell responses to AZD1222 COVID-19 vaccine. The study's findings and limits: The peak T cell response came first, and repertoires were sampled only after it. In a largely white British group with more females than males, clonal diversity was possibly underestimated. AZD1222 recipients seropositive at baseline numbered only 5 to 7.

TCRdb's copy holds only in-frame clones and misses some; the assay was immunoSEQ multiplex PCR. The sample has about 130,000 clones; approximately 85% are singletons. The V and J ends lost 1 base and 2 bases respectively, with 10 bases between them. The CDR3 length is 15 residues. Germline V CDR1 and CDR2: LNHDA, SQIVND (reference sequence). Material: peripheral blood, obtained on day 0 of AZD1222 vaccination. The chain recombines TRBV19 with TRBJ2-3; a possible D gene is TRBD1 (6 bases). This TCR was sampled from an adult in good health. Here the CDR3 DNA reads TGTGCCAGTAGTATAGGTGGACAGAACACAGATACGCAGTATTTT. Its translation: CASSIGGQNTDTQYF.